The 5 T cell receptor beta chains presented below share a single source sample, sequenced in a study of shared clonotypes between healthy human individuals. The repertoire was sequenced with immunoSEQ multiplex PCR; TCRdb's copy has only in-frame clones and lacks some. Here the sample spans around 700,000 clones, less than 80% being singletons. The sequenced sample was memory CD4+ T cells sorted from blood. Sample subset: CD45RA-negative fraction. The receptors derive from a woman in her twenties or thirties in good health.

This clone has a single count. The genes are TRBV18 and TRBJ2-7; D may be TRBD1 or TRBD2 (6 bases each). Germline CDR1 reads KGHSH; CDR2 reads LQKENI. V was clipped by 6 bases and J by 4 bases, with 19 bases between them. This CDR3 region has 15 residues. The CDR3 protein is CASSPRRGFPYEQYF. CDR3 in DNA: TGTGCCAGCTCCCCTCGGAGGGGGTTCCCTTACGAGCAGTACTTC.

This sequence joins TRBV7-8 and TRBJ1-5; tentative D call: TRBD1 (5 bases). CDR3 length: 15 amino acids. Trimming left V 2 bases short and J 1 base short, with 9 bases between. Per germline, CDR1 SGHVS and CDR2 FQNEAQ. CDR3 amino acids: CASSLSWGSNQPQHF. The CDR3 bases are TGTGCCAGCAGCTTATCGTGGGGGAGCAATCAGCCCCAGCATTTT.

The J gene is TRBJ1-2, the V gene TRBV7-9; D is unclear. There are 14 residues in the CDR3. The V end was cut by 2 bases, the J end by 0 bases, with 7 bases between. Germline V gene lookup returns CDR1 SEHNR and CDR2 FQNEAQ (reference sequence). The CDR3 here is CASSLSSPNYGYTF. The DNA for the CDR3 is TGTGCCAGCAGCTTATCCAGTCCTAACTATGGCTACACCTTC.

The V gene is TRBV5-1, the J gene TRBJ2-5; the match to TRBD1 covers 8 bases. Unmatched junction bases numbered 9, after V lost 4 bases and J lost 7 bases. Looked up from germline, CDR1 is SGHRS and CDR2 is YFSETQ. This CDR3 contains 14 residues. CDR3 sequence: CASSSLTGAGTQYF. CDR3 sequence (DNA): TGCGCCAGCAGCAGCTTGACAGGGGCCGGGACCCAGTACTTC.

The chain employs TRBV5-1 and TRBJ2-7, with 7 nucleotides matching TRBD2. Germline CDR1 is SGHRS and CDR2 is YFSETQ. Trimming removed 8 bases from V and 3 bases from J; junction bases left unmatched: 8. This CDR3 comprises 13 residues. The chain's CDR3 is CASRERDDYEQYF. CDR3 nucleotide sequence: TGCGCCAGTAGGGAGCGGGATGACTACGAGCAGTACTTC.